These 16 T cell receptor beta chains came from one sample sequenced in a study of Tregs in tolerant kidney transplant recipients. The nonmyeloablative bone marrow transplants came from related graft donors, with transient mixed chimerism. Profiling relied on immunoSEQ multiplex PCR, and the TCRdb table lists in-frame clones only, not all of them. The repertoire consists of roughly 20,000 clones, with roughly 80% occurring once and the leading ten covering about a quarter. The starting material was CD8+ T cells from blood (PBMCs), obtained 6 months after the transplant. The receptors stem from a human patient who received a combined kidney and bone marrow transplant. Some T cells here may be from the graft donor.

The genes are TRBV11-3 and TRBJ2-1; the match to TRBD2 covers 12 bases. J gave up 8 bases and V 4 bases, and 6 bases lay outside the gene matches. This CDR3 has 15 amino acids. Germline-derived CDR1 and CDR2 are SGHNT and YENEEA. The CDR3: CASSSLAGGLDEQFF. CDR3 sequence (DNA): TGTGCCAGCAGCTCCCTAGCGGGAGGGTTGGATGAGCAGTTCTTC.

This chain's CDR3 is CSVFGQGASNNYGYTF. DNA of the CDR3: TGCAGCGTTTTTGGACAGGGGGCGTCGAACAACTATGGCTACACCTTC. The chain combines TRBV29-1 with TRBJ1-2, with 11 bases lining up with TRBD1. Trimming cost V 5 bases and J 2 bases; bases outside gene matches: 10. The CDR3 extends over 16 amino acids. The V gene's germline CDR1 is SQVTM and CDR2 ANQGSEA.

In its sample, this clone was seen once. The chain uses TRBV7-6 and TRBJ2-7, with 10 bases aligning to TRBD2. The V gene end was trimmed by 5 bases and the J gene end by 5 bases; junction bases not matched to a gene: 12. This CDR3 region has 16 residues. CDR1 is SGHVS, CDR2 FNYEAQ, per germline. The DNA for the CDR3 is TGTGCCAGCAGCCCCGCTAGCGGGAGTATCGGGAACGAGCAGTACTTC. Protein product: CASSPASGSIGNEQYF. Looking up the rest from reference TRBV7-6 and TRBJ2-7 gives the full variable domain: GAGVSQSPRYKVTKRGQDVALRCDPISGHVSLYWYRQALGQGPEFLTYFNYEAQQDKSGLPNDRFSAERPEGSISTLTIQRTEQRDSAMYRCASSPASGSIGNEQYFGPGTRLTVT.

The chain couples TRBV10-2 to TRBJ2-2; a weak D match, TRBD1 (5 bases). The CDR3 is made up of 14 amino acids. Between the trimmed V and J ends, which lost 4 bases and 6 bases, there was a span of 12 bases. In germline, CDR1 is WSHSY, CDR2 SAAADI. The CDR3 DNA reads TGCGCCAGCAGTGCAGGGTTCTTGGCCGGGGAGCTGTTTTTT. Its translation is CASSAGFLAGELFF.

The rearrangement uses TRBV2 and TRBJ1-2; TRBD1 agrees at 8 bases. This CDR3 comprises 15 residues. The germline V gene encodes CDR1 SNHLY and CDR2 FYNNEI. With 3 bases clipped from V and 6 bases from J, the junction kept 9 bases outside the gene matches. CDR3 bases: TGTGCCAGCAGTGATCTGGTGACAGGGGCCGATGGCTACACCTTC. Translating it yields CASSDLVTGADGYTF. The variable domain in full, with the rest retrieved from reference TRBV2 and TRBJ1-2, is EPEVTQTPSHQVTQMGQEVILRCVPISNHLYFYWYRQILGQKVEFLVSFYNNEISEKSEIFDDQFSVERPDGSNFTLKIRSTKLEDSAMYFCASSDLVTGADGYTFGSGTRLTVV.

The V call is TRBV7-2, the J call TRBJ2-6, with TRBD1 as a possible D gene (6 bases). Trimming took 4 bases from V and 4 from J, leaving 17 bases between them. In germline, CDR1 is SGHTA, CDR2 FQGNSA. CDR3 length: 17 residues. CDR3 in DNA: TGTGCCAGCAGCTCCACCTTTGGGGGCGCCGGGGCCAACGTCCTGACTTTC. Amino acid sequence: CASSSTFGGAGANVLTF.

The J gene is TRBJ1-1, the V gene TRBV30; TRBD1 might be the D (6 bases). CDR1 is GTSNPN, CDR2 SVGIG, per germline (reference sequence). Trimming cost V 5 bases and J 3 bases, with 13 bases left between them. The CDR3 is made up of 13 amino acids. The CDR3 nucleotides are TGTGCCTGGCGTGAAGACAGGCACACTGAAGCTTTCTTT. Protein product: CAWREDRHTEAFF.

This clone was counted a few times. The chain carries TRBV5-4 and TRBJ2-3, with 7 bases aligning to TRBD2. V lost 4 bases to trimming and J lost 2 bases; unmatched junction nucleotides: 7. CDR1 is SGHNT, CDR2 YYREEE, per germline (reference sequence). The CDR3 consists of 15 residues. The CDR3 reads CASSVSSGATDTQYF. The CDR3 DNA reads TGTGCCAGCAGCGTCTCTAGCGGAGCCACAGATACGCAGTATTTT.

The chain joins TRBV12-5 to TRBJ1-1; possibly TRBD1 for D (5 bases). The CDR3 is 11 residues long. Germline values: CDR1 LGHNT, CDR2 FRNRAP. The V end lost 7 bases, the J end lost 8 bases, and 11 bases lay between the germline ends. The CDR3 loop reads CASDPGGEAFF. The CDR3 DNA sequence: TGTGCTAGTGATCCGGGGGGAGAAGCTTTCTTT.

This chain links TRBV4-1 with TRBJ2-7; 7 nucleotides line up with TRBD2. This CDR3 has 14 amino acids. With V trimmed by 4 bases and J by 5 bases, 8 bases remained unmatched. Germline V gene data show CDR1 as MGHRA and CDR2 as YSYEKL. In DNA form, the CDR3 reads TGCGCCAGCAGCCTACGGGGAGGGGTTGACGAGCAGTACTTC. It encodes CASSLRGGVDEQYF.

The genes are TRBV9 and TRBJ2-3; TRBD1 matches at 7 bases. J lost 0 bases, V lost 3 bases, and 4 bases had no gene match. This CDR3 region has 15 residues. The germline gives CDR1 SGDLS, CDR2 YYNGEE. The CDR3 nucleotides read TGTGCCAGCAGCGGGTGGGACAGAAGCACAGATACGCAGTATTTT. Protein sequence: CASSGWDRSTDTQYF.

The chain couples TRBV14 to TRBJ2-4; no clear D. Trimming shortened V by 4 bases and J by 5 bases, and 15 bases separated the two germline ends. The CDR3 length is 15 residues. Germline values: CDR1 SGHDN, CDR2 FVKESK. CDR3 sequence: CASSPLEGGQNIQYF. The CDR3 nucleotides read TGTGCCAGCAGCCCCTTGGAAGGCGGCCAAAACATTCAGTACTTC.

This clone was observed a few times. In nucleotides, the CDR3 is TGTGCCAGCAGCTTGGACCAGGGTCTCTATGGCTACACCTTC. Translating it yields CASSLDQGLYGYTF. The rearrangement uses TRBV5-4 and TRBJ1-2, with D perhaps TRBD1 (5 bases). The V gene lost 0 bases and the J gene lost 4 bases, with 10 bases spanning the gap. This CDR3 has 14 residues. CDR1 is SGHNT and CDR2 is YYREEE in the germline V gene (reference sequence).

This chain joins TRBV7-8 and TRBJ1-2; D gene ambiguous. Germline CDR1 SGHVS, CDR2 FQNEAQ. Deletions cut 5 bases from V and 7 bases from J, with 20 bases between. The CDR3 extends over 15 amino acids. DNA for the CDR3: TGTGCCAGCAGCCCAACTCAGGACTTAGCGGCTGGCTACACCTTC. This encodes CASSPTQDLAAGYTF. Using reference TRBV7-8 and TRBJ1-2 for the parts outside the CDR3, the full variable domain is GAGVSQSPRYKVAKRGQDVALRCDPISGHVSLFWYQQALGQGPEFLTYFQNEAQLDKSGLPSDRFFAERPEGSVSTLKIQRTQQEDSAVYLCASSPTQDLAAGYTFGSGTRLTVV.

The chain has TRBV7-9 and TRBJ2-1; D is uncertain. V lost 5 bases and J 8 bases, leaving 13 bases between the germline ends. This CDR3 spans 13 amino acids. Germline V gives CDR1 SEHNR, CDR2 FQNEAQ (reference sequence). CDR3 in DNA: TGTGCCAGCAGCCCCCGTTTTCGGGATGAGCAGTTCTTC. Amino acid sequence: CASSPRFRDEQFF.

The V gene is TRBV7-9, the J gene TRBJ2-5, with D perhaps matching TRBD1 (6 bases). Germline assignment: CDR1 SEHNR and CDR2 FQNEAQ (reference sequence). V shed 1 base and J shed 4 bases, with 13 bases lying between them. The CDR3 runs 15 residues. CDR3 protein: CASSLGPQGGETQYF. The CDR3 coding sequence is TGTGCCAGCAGCTTAGGCCCACAGGGCGGAGAGACCCAGTACTTC. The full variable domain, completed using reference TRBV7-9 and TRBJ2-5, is DTGVSQNPRHKITKRGQNVTFRCDPISEHNRLYWYRQTLGQGPEFLTYFQNEAQLEKSRLLSDRFSAERPKGSFSTLEIQRTEQGDSAMYLCASSLGPQGGETQYFGPGTRLLVL.